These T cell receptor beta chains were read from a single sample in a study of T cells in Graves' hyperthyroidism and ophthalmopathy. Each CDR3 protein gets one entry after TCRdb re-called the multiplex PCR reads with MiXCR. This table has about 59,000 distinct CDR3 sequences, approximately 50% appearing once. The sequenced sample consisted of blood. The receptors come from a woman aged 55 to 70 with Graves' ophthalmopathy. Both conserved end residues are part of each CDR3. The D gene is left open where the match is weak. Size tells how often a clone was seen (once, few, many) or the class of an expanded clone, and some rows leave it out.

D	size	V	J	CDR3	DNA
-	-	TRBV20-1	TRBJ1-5	CSARLGTNNQHQHF	TGCAGTGCTAGACTGGGAACCAACAATCAGCACCAGCATTTC
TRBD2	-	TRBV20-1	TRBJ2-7	CSGMGLVYEQYF	TGCAGTGGGATGGGACTAGTCTACGAGCAGTACTTC
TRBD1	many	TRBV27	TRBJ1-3	CASRGGTASGNTIYF	TGTGCCAGCAGGGGGGGGACAGCCTCTGGAAACACCATATATTTT
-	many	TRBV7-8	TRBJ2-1	CASSLISDKEQFF	TGTGCCAGCAGCCTAATATCGGATAAAGAGCAGTTCTTC
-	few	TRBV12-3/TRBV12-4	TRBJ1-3	CASTLTGSGDTIYF	TGTGCCAGCACCTTGACAGGCTCTGGGGACACCATATATTTT
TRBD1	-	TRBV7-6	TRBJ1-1	CASSLAGDRATEAFF	TGTGCCAGCAGCTTAGCGGGGGACAGGGCTACTGAAGCTTTCTTT
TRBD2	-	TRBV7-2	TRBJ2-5	CASSLPGGRETQYF	TGTGCCAGCAGCTTGCCGGGGGGGCGGGAGACCCAGTACTTC
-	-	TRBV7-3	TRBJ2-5	CASSVDFASETQYF	TGTGCCAGCAGCGTTGACTTTGCGTCGGAGACCCAGTACTTC
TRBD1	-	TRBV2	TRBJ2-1	CASSRDSASFF	TGTGCCAGCAGTCGGGACAGCGCCAGCTTCTTC
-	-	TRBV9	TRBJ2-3	CASSVETKGGATDTQYF	TGTGCCAGCAGCGTAGAGACCAAGGGAGGAGCCACAGATACGCAGTATTTT
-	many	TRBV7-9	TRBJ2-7	CASSLASSKGGYEQYF	TGTGCCAGCAGCTTAGCGAGTTCTAAGGGGGGCTACGAGCAGTACTTC
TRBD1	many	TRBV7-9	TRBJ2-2	CASSLGDRVNTGELFF	TGTGCCAGCAGCTTGGGAGACAGGGTTAACACCGGGGAGCTGTTTTTT
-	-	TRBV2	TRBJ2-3	CASSSGTASTDTQYF	TGTGCCAGCAGTTCCGGGACGGCTAGCACAGATACGCAGTATTTT
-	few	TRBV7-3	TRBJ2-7	CASSLQSSYEQYF	TGTGCCAGCAGCTTGCAGAGCTCCTACGAGCAGTACTTC
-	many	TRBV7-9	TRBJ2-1	CASSLHLSVFNEQFF	TGTGCCAGCAGCCTCCACCTCAGTGTTTTCAATGAGCAGTTCTTC
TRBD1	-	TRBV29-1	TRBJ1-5	CSGGTDSNQPQHF	TGCAGCGGGGGGACAGATAGCAATCAGCCCCAGCATTTT
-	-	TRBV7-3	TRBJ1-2	CASSFKNEQTSYGYTF	TGTGCCAGCAGCTTTAAAAATGAGCAGACCTCCTATGGCTACACCTTC
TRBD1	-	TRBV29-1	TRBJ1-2	CSVGGGTGDGYTF	TGCAGCGTCGGAGGGGGGACAGGGGACGGCTACACCTTC
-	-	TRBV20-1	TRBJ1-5	CSARDWREGNYNQPQHF	TGCAGTGCTAGAGACTGGCGGGAGGGGAACTACAATCAGCCCCAGCATTTT
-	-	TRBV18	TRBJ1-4	CASSPEAGVNEKLFF	TGTGCCAGCTCACCAGAGGCAGGAGTTAATGAAAAACTGTTTTTT
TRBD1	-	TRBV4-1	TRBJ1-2	CASSQVDRGRDGYTF	TGCGCCAGCAGCCAAGTCGACAGGGGGCGGGATGGCTACACCTTC
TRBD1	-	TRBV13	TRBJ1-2	CASSFLGQGYGYTF	TGTGCCAGCAGCTTCCTAGGACAGGGGTATGGCTACACCTTC
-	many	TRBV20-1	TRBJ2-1	CSARSVEWLYNEQFF	TGCAGTGCTAGATCCGTCGAGTGGCTCTACAATGAGCAGTTCTTC
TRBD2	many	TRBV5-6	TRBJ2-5	CASSLNLRLAGGAYQETQYF	TGTGCCAGCAGCTTAAATCTTCGGCTAGCGGGTGGGGCGTACCAAGAGACCCAGTACTTC
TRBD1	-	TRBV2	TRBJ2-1	CASSLTGGRDEQFF	TGTGCCAGCAGTTTAACAGGGGGAAGGGATGAGCAGTTCTTC
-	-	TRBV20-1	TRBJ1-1	CSASGRGSYTEAFF	TGCAGTGCTAGCGGCCGGGGCTCCTACACTGAAGCTTTCTTT
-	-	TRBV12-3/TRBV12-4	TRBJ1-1	CASSFPDENTEAFF	TGTGCCAGCAGCTTCCCCGACGAGAACACTGAAGCTTTCTTT